Presented here are 15 T cell receptor beta chains from one specimen sequenced in a study of CD8 T cells in Susac syndrome. Roughly 0.45 to 1 ug RNA was reverse transcribed with random hexamers. TCRdb re-derived calls from the immunoSEQ multiplex PCR reads in MiXCR, one entry per CDR3 protein. Here the sample spans some 120,000 distinct CDR3 sequences, around 90% being singletons. Material for sequencing was CD4+ T cells from PBMCs. All receptors come from a human donor in good health.

This clonotype was picked up a small number of times. This rearrangement joins TRBV6-2 or TRBV6-3 to TRBJ2-7; TRBD1 or TRBD2 may be the D gene (6 bases each). CDR1 is MNHEY and CDR2 is SVGEGT in the germline V gene. V was pared by 6 bases and J by 6 bases, with 18 bases between. The CDR3 runs to 14 residues. CDR3 loop: CASRDWGAQGEQYF. Here the CDR3 DNA reads TGTGCCAGCAGGGACTGGGGGGCCCAAGGCGAGCAGTACTTC.

This sequence joins TRBV7-9 and TRBJ2-3; D not certain. Germline V gene lookup returns CDR1 SEHNR and CDR2 FQNEAQ (reference sequence). The CDR3 runs 13 residues. The ends were cut back, 3 bases at V and 4 bases at J, with 8 bases in the middle. CDR3 in amino acids: CASSFPVSDTQYF. CDR3 coding DNA: TGTGCCAGCAGCTTCCCAGTTTCAGATACGCAGTATTTT.

This clonotype showed up just once. V gene TRBV14 combines with J gene TRBJ1-2, with 10 positions matching TRBD1. Trimming removed 5 bases from V and 8 bases from J; junction bases left unmatched: 8. Germline assignment: CDR1 SGHDN and CDR2 FVKESK. The CDR3 has 14 residues. This chain's CDR3 is CASSVRTGGEGYTF. The CDR3 DNA sequence: TGTGCCAGCAGCGTCCGGACAGGGGGGGAAGGCTACACCTTC.

The V gene is TRBV19, the J gene TRBJ2-1; TRBD2 matches at 7 bases. There are 16 residues in the CDR3. The J segment lost 7 bases and the V segment lost 7 bases, leaving 16 bases of the junction unmatched. Per germline, CDR1 LNHDA and CDR2 SQIVND (reference sequence). The CDR3 nucleotides read TGTGCCAGTAAGGTATACGATCGGGCGGGAGAGAATGAGCAGTTCTTC. Its protein is CASKVYDRAGENEQFF.

The chain combines TRBV9 with TRBJ1-2; 7 positions match TRBD1. CDR3 length equals 13 residues. The germline V gene has CDR1 SGDLS and CDR2 YYNGEE. Losses at the gene ends were 2 bases for V and 8 bases for J; bases not matched to a gene: 6. CDR3 region: CASSVTGEGGYTF. The DNA of the CDR3 is TGTGCCAGCAGCGTCACAGGGGAGGGAGGCTACACCTTC.

This rearrangement joins TRBV3-1 to TRBJ2-7, with 13 bases that match TRBD2. Germline loops: CDR1 LGHDT, CDR2 YNNKEL (reference sequence). The trim removed 2 bases at V and 0 bases at J, leaving 10 bases unmatched. This CDR3 contains 19 residues. CDR3 in amino acids: CASSQRTSGSFDPSYEQYF. As DNA, the CDR3 is TGTGCCAGCAGCCAACGGACTAGCGGGAGTTTCGACCCCTCCTACGAGCAGTACTTC.

V and J are TRBV7-3 and TRBJ1-6; maybe TRBD1 (6 bases). This CDR3 has 13 amino acids. Deletions cut 5 bases from V and 13 bases from J, with 15 bases between. The germline CDR1 and CDR2 sequences are SGHTA and FQGTGA. The CDR3 region has the DNA TGTGCCAGCAGCCCGTCGGTTGGGGGCCCCCTCCACTTT. This gives the protein CASSPSVGGPLHF.

This clonotype has only a few counts. The chain has TRBV6-1 and TRBJ1-2, with TRBD1 matching 7 bases. V was clipped by 6 bases and J by 7 bases; unmatched bases: 11. The CDR3 has 14 amino acids. CDR1 MNHNS and CDR2 SASEGT come from the germline V gene. CDR3 sequence reads: CASSQGQARGGYTF. CDR3 nucleotide sequence: TGTGCCAGCAGCCAAGGACAGGCACGTGGTGGCTACACCTTC.

The rearrangement joins TRBV7-8 to TRBJ2-3; 8 nucleotides line up with TRBD2. This CDR3 spans 15 amino acids. Germline CDR1 and CDR2: SGHVS and FQNEAQ. The trim removed 5 bases at V and 1 base at J, leaving 5 bases unmatched. The chain's CDR3 is CASSREGVGTDTQYF. The CDR3 DNA reads as TGTGCCAGCAGCCGGGAGGGAGTGGGCACAGATACGCAGTATTTT.

The chain uses TRBV3-1 and TRBJ1-2; no firm D call. V was cut by 4 bases and J by 1 base, with 13 bases left in between. The CDR3 covers 15 residues. Looked up from germline, CDR1 is LGHDT and CDR2 is YNNKEL (reference sequence). CDR3 sequence (DNA): TGTGCCAGCAGCCCCGGGAGGAATATTAACTATGGCTACACCTTC. This translates into CASSPGRNINYGYTF.

This clonotype was observed a single time. The V and J genes are TRBV5-1 and TRBJ2-5, with D possibly being TRBD2 (6 bases). The length of the CDR3 is 15 residues. Germline CDR1 SGHRS, CDR2 YFSETQ. V shed 3 bases and J shed 5 bases, with 17 bases lying between them. The CDR3 DNA is TGCGCCAGCAGCTCCGGAGGGTCAGGGCGCGAGACCCAGTACTTC. Translated, it gives CASSSGGSGRETQYF.

The chain employs TRBV4-1 and TRBJ1-6; no clear D. Germline V gene sequence: CDR1 MGHRA, CDR2 YSYEKL. Trimming removed 1 base at V and 3 bases at J, with 16 bases between. CDR3 length: 18 residues. The CDR3 protein is CASSQGAIGRFYNSPLHF. The CDR3 DNA follows: TGCGCCAGCAGCCAAGGGGCAATAGGGAGGTTCTATAATTCACCCCTCCACTTT.

The V gene is TRBV29-1, the J gene TRBJ1-4; a possible D gene is TRBD1 (5 bases). Trimming left V 4 bases short and J 3 bases short, with 6 bases between. The germline V gene encodes CDR1 SQVTM and CDR2 ANQGSEA. This CDR3 has 12 residues. The CDR3 DNA is TGCAGCGTTGGACAGCCTAATGAAAAACTGTTTTTT. This gives the protein CSVGQPNEKLFF.

V usage is TRBV5-1 and J usage is TRBJ1-1; no reliable D call. Deletions cut 2 bases from V and 4 bases from J, with 12 bases between. Germline CDR1 and CDR2: SGHRS and YFSETQ. The CDR3 loop spans 14 amino acids. CDR3 bases: TGCGCCAGCAGCTTCACGGGAGAGGGCACTGAAGCTTTCTTT. Amino acid sequence: CASSFTGEGTEAFF.

V is TRBV7-2 and J is TRBJ1-6; 9 bases align to TRBD1. This CDR3 region has 15 residues. CDR1 and CDR2 from the germline V gene are SGHTA and FQGNSA. Trimming at V came to 5 bases and at J to 5 bases, leaving 4 bases not matched to a gene. For the CDR3, the DNA is TGTGCCAGCAGCCAGGGACAGGGAGATAATTCACCCCTCCACTTT. Its translation is CASSQGQGDNSPLHF.